The 14 T cell receptor beta chains presented below share a single source sample, sequenced in a study of cytomegalovirus exposure and HLA in healthy donors. Amplification used 60 Vbeta primers and 13 Jbeta primers. This table comes from immunoSEQ multiplex PCR, and its TCRdb copy is limited to in-frame clones, with some not included. The sample has about 140,000 clones; roughly 77% are singletons. Sample: PBMCs. Receptors were obtained from a man aged 30 to 39 in good health.

The V call is TRBV15, the J call TRBJ2-2; possibly TRBD2 for D (6 bases). V was clipped by 8 bases and J by 8 bases, with 18 bases between them. The CDR3 is 14 residues long. The germline V gene encodes CDR1 LNHNV and CDR2 YYDKDF (reference sequence). CDR3 DNA: TGTGCCACCGGATCGGACCGGCGGGGAGGGGAGCTGTTTTTT. Amino acids: CATGSDRRGGELFF.

CDR3 bases: TGTGCCAGCAGCTTACAAGCAGGGGCTGGGGCCAACGTCCTGACTTTC. Amino acids: CASSLQAGAGANVLTF. The V and J genes are TRBV7-2 and TRBJ2-6; TRBD1 is a possible D gene (6 bases). The V gene lost 2 bases and the J gene lost 2 bases, with 10 bases spanning the gap. The CDR3 has 16 amino acids. Germline CDR1 and CDR2: SGHTA and FQGNSA.

V is TRBV10-3 and J is TRBJ1-1; 8 bases map to TRBD1. Germline lookup yields CDR1 ENHRY and CDR2 SYGVKD. The CDR3 sequence is 14 residues long. After removal of 4 bases from V and 4 bases from J, the junction contained 5 bases not matched to a gene. CDR3 DNA: TGTGCCATCAGTGGGACAGGGTTAAGCACTGAAGCTTTCTTT. Its protein is CAISGTGLSTEAFF.

The chain carries TRBV10-3 and TRBJ2-7, with 8 nucleotides matching TRBD2. This CDR3 is built from 14 residues. Germline-derived CDR1 and CDR2 are ENHRY and SYGVKD. V lost 7 bases to trimming and J lost 0 bases; unmatched junction nucleotides: 5. The CDR3 region has the DNA TGTGCCATCAACGGCGGGACTAGCTCCTACGAGCAGTACTTC. It encodes CAINGGTSSYEQYF.

The rearrangement links TRBV18 to TRBJ1-3, with D possibly being TRBD1 (6 bases). V lost 5 bases and J 0 bases, leaving 20 bases between the germline ends. From germline, CDR1 is KGHSH and CDR2 LQKENI. The CDR3 totals 18 residues. CDR3: CASSSAADSASSGNTIYF. In DNA form, the CDR3 reads TGTGCCAGCTCATCCGCTGCGGACAGCGCGAGCTCTGGAAACACCATATATTTT.

The CDR3 nucleotides read TGTGCCATCAGTGAGTTCACAGGGAGGGGAAAACTGTTTTTT. This encodes CAISEFTGRGKLFF. The chain carries TRBV10-3 and TRBJ1-4; a possible D gene is TRBD1 (6 bases). The CDR3 is made up of 14 amino acids. V lost 1 base and J 10 bases, leaving 13 bases between the germline ends. The germline V gene has CDR1 ENHRY and CDR2 SYGVKD.

In this sample, this clone turned up once. CDR3 sequence reads: CASSSRDSGGADTQYF. The CDR3 DNA sequence: TGTGCCAGCAGCTCCAGGGACAGTGGAGGGGCAGATACGCAGTATTTT. The chain carries TRBV11-1 and TRBJ2-3; the D gene is possibly TRBD1 (7 bases). V gave up 4 bases and J gave up 4 bases, with 18 bases separating them. Germline CDR1 and CDR2: SGHAT and FQDESV (reference sequence). This CDR3 comprises 16 residues.

About this clone itself: A read error may account for a junction end that differs from germline. The rearrangement uses TRBV18 and TRBJ2-7; weak D call: TRBD1 (5 bases). This CDR3 region has 12 residues. Per the germline V gene, CDR1 is KGHSH and CDR2 is LQKENI. Here the CDR3 DNA reads TGTGCCAGCTCATTAGACAGCTACGGGCAGTACTTC. Translation gives CASSLDSYGQYF.

V and J are TRBV5-4 and TRBJ1-3, with TRBD1 as a possible D gene (5 bases). V dropped 4 bases and J dropped 3 bases, with 17 bases sitting between them. The CDR3 contains 16 residues. From germline, CDR1 is SGHNT and CDR2 YYREEE (reference sequence). In nucleotides, the CDR3 is TGTGCCAGCAGCCGCCAGGGAGTCGGGAGTGGAAACACCATATATTTT. It yields the protein CASSRQGVGSGNTIYF.

This sequence joins TRBV18 and TRBJ2-7, with D possibly being TRBD2 (5 bases). The CDR3 is made up of 14 amino acids. The germline gives CDR1 KGHSH, CDR2 LQKENI. V lost 6 bases, J lost 7 bases, and 19 bases lay in between. The chain's CDR3 is CASSEDGRVGEQYF. The CDR3 DNA sequence: TGTGCCAGCTCGGAGGATGGCCGGGTGGGAGAGCAGTACTTC.

This clone was detected only once. The gene calls are TRBV9 and TRBJ1-5, with 7 nucleotides matching TRBD1. The V gene's germline CDR1 is SGDLS and CDR2 YYNGEE. V was pared by 4 bases and J by 4 bases, with 5 bases of the junction left unmatched. The CDR3 is 14 residues long. This chain's CDR3 is CASSPSTGNQPQHF. CDR3 DNA sequence: TGTGCCAGCAGCCCGTCGACAGGGAATCAGCCCCAGCATTTT. The full variable domain, in which reference TRBV9 and TRBJ1-5 provide the parts outside the CDR3, is DSGVTQTPKHLITATGQRVTLRCSPRSGDLSVYWYQQSLDQGLQFLIQYYNGEERAKGNILERFSAQQFPDLHSELNLSSLELGDSALYFCASSPSTGNQPQHFGDGTRLSIL.

V usage is TRBV2 and J usage is TRBJ2-5; D uncertain. Per germline, CDR1 SNHLY and CDR2 FYNNEI. V was pared by 3 bases and J by 11 bases, with 7 bases between. The CDR3 spans 10 residues. The CDR3 sequence: CASSDLEQYF. The CDR3, as DNA: TGTGCCAGCAGTGACCTTGAGCAGTACTTC.

V gene TRBV27 combines with J gene TRBJ1-2; D call uncertain. CDR3 length: 13 amino acids. Germline loops: CDR1 MNHEY, CDR2 SMNVEV (reference sequence). The ends were cut back, 5 bases at V and 2 bases at J, with 9 bases in the middle. In nucleotides, the CDR3 is TGTGCCAGCAGTCCCGGGGTAAACTATGGCTACACCTTC. The encoded protein is CASSPGVNYGYTF.

The chain joins TRBV7-8 to TRBJ1-5, with TRBD1 matching 8 bases. This CDR3 spans 15 amino acids. Germline-derived CDR1 and CDR2 are SGHVS and FQNEAQ. With V trimmed by 5 bases and J by 4 bases, 7 bases remained unmatched. The CDR3 loop reads CASSPRQGRNQPQHF. CDR3 nucleotide sequence: TGTGCCAGCAGCCCGAGACAGGGGAGGAATCAGCCCCAGCATTTT.